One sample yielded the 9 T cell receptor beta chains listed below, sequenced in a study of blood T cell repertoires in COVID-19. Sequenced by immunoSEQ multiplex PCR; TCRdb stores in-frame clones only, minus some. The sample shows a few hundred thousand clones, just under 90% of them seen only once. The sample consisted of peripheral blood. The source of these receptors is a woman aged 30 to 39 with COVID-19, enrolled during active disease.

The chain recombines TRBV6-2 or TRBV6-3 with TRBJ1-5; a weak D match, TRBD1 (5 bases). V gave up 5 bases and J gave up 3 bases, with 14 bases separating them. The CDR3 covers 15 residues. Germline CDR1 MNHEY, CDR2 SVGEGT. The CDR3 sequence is CASSHGGADNQPQHF. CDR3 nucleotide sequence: TGTGCCAGCAGTCACGGCGGGGCTGACAATCAGCCCCAGCATTTT.

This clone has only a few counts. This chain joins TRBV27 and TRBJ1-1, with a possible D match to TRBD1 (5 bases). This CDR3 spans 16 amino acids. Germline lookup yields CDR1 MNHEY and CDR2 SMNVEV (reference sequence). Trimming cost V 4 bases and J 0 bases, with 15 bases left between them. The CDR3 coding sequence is TGTGCCAGCAGTTCCGGACGCGGGACGGTGAACACTGAAGCTTTCTTT. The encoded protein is CASSSGRGTVNTEAFF.

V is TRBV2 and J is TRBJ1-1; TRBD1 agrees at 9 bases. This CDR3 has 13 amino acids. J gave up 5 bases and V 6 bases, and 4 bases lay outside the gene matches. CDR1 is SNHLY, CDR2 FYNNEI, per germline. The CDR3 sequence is CASRTGGWTEAFF. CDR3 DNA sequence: TGTGCCAGCAGGACAGGGGGGTGGACTGAAGCTTTCTTT.

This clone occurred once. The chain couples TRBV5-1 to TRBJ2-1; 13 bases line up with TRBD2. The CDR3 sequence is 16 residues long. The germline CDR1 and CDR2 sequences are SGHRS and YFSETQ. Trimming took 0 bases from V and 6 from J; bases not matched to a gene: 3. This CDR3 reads CASSLGGTSGVNEQFF. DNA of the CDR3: TGCGCCAGCAGCTTGGGAGGGACTAGCGGGGTCAATGAGCAGTTCTTC. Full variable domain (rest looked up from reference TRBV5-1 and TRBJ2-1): KAGVTQTPRYLIKTRGQQVTLSCSPISGHRSVSWYQQTPGQGLQFLFEYFSETQRNKGNFPGRFSGRQFSNSRSEMNVSTLELGDSALYLCASSLGGTSGVNEQFFGPGTRLTVL.

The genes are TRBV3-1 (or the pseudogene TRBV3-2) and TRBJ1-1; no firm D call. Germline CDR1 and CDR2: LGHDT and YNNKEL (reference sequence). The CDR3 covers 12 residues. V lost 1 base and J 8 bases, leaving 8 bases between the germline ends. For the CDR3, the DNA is TGTGCCAGCAGCCAAGGACGCAGGGAAGCTTTCTTT. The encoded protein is CASSQGRREAFF.

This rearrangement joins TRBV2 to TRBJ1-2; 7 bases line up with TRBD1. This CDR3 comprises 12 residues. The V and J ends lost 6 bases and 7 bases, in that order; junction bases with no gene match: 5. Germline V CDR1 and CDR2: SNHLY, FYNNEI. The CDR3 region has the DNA TGTGCCAGCAGGCAAGACAGGGCTGGCTACACCTTC. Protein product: CASRQDRAGYTF.

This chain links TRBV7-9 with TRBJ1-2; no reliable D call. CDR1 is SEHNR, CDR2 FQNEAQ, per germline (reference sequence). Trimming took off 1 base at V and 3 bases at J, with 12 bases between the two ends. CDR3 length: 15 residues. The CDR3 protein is CASSLEEVLYYGYTF. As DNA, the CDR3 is TGTGCCAGCAGCTTAGAAGAGGTTCTTTACTATGGCTACACCTTC.

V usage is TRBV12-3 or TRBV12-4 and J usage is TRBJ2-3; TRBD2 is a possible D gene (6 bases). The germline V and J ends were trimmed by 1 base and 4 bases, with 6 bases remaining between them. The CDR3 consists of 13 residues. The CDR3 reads CASSLGGADTQYF. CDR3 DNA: TGTGCCAGCAGTTTAGGGGGGGCAGATACGCAGTATTTT.

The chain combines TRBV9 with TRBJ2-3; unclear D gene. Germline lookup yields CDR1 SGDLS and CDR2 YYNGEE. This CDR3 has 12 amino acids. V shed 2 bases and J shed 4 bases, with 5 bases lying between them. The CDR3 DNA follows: TGTGCCAGCAGCGTCCCCTCAGATACGCAGTATTTT. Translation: CASSVPSDTQYF.